The 21 T cell receptor beta chains reported below all come from one sample, sequenced in a study of neurological immune-mediated disorders (dated by TCRdb to between 2017 and 2020). Library preparation was by 5' RACE. Sequenced using an Illumina HiSeq 2500. TCRdb cleaned the public reads at Q25 with fastp, built clones with MiXCR and kept in-frame beta chains. Each entry merges the rows of one CDR3 protein and shows their most common DNA and genes. This sample gives tens of thousands of distinct CDR3 sequences in total; approximately 3.9% of them show up just once. Over 5% of the sample rests with the top ten. Sequenced: PBMCs. The source of these receptors is a man between 60 and 75 years old with multiple sclerosis.

The sample holds many counts of this clonotype. The rearrangement links TRBV10-1 to TRBJ2-3; 7 bases fit TRBD1. Trimming cost V 7 bases and J 2 bases; bases outside gene matches: 6. From germline, CDR1 is WNHNN and CDR2 SYGVQD (reference sequence). The length of the CDR3 is 14 residues. The CDR3 coding sequence is TGCGCCAGCACCCGGGACAGAAACACAGATACGCAGTATTTT. Translated: CASTRDRNTDTQYF.

The sample holds many counts of this clonotype. A much bigger clone sits one base away, suggesting this may be a read error. The rearrangement joins TRBV10-3 to TRBJ1-2; 7 nucleotides align to TRBD1. The CDR3 covers 13 residues. V was clipped by 3 bases and J by 8 bases; unmatched bases: 6. Germline CDR1 is ENHRY and CDR2 is SYGVKD. In DNA form, the CDR3 reads TGTGCCATCAGTGACTTTGACAGGGAAGGCTACACCTTC. Protein: CAISDFDREGYTF.

In its sample, this clonotype was seen many times. The DNA of the CDR3 is TGTGCCAGCAGCGCGCCACAGTTGAACACTGAAGCTTTCTTT. Its protein product is CASSAPQLNTEAFF. The chain recombines TRBV9 with TRBJ1-1; D is ambiguous. The V and J ends lost 3 bases and 0 bases respectively, with 9 bases between them. There are 14 residues in the CDR3. Germline lookup yields CDR1 SGDLS and CDR2 YYNGEE.

This clonotype was seen at least ten times. The J gene is TRBJ2-7, the V gene TRBV7-8; D gene uncertain. CDR3 length: 13 residues. V was shortened by 0 bases and J by 3 bases, with 6 bases between the two germline ends. Germline CDR1 reads SGHVS; CDR2 reads FQNEAQ. The CDR3 sequence: CASSLARDYEQYF. The CDR3 nucleotides are TGTGCCAGCAGCTTAGCCAGAGACTACGAGCAGTACTTC.

The V call is TRBV5-1, the J call TRBJ2-7; 7 positions match TRBD1. V lost 3 bases, J lost 2 bases, and 5 bases stayed unmatched. The CDR3 length is 14 residues. CDR1 SGHRS and CDR2 YFSETQ come from the germline V gene. CDR3 DNA: TGCGCCAGCAGCTCTGGGGACAGTCCCTACGAGCAGTACTTC. Its protein product is CASSSGDSPYEQYF. Combining the CDR3 with reference TRBV5-1 and TRBJ2-7 gives the whole variable domain KAGVTQTPRYLIKTRGQQVTLSCSPISGHRSVSWYQQTPGQGLQFLFEYFSETQRNKGNFPGRFSGRQFSNSRSEMNVSTLELGDSALYLCASSSGDSPYEQYFGPGTRLTVT.

This clonotype was recorded at least ten times. The chain recombines TRBV5-1 with TRBJ1-1; 7 bases match TRBD1. Losses at the gene ends were 4 bases for V and 1 base for J; bases not matched to a gene: 4. The CDR3 contains 14 residues. Looked up from germline, CDR1 is SGHRS and CDR2 is YFSETQ. The CDR3 loop reads CASSQGQANTEAFF. In DNA form, the CDR3 reads TGCGCCAGCAGCCAAGGACAGGCGAACACTGAAGCTTTCTTT.

This clonotype was found many times. The chain couples TRBV7-6 to TRBJ2-1; possibly TRBD2 for D (6 bases). V lost 2 bases to trimming and J lost 9 bases, with 11 bases between them. From germline, CDR1 is SGHVS and CDR2 FNYEAQ. This CDR3 has 13 amino acids. This chain's CDR3 is CASSLFSGAEQFF. For the CDR3, the DNA is TGTGCCAGCAGCTTATTTAGCGGAGCTGAGCAGTTCTTC. The full variable domain, in which reference TRBV7-6 and TRBJ2-1 provide the parts outside the CDR3, is GAGVSQSPRYKVTKRGQDVALRCDPISGHVSLYWYRQALGQGPEFLTYFNYEAQQDKSGLPNDRFSAERPEGSISTLTIQRTEQRDSAMYRCASSLFSGAEQFFGPGTRLTVL.

This clonotype was detected ten times or more. V is TRBV20-1 and J is TRBJ2-5; unclear D gene. Germline CDR1 reads DFQATT; CDR2 reads SNEGSKA (reference sequence). CDR3 size: 12 residues. Deletions cut 3 bases from V and 4 bases from J, with 9 bases between. CDR3 amino acids: CSASHGLETQYF. In nucleotides, the CDR3 is TGCAGTGCTAGTCACGGGCTAGAGACCCAGTACTTC.

Ten or more counts support this clonotype. This rearrangement joins TRBV6-2 or TRBV6-3 to TRBJ2-1, with 11 bases identical to TRBD2. The germline V gene has CDR1 MNHEY and CDR2 SVGEGT. This CDR3 contains 17 residues. J lost 9 bases, V lost 0 bases, and 10 bases had no gene match. The CDR3 here is CASSYSQIAGGTSEQFF. As DNA, the CDR3 is TGTGCCAGCAGTTACTCGCAAATAGCGGGAGGGACGAGTGAGCAGTTCTTC.

This clonotype was observed a handful of times. The V and J genes are TRBV7-8 and TRBJ2-7, with 7 bases lining up with TRBD1. Trimming took 5 bases from V and 4 from J; bases not matched to a gene: 17. The CDR3 has 17 residues. The V gene's germline CDR1 is SGHVS and CDR2 FQNEAQ. The CDR3 sequence is CASSPHALQGNPYEQYF. In DNA, the CDR3 is TGTGCCAGCAGCCCCCACGCGTTACAGGGGAATCCGTACGAGCAGTACTTC.

Comments on this clonotype: A much larger clone lies one base from this, so it may be a read error. The genes are TRBV14 and TRBJ2-2, with D uncertain. Trimming left V 1 base short and J 7 bases short, with 7 bases between. The CDR3 loop spans 13 amino acids. Germline V gene data show CDR1 as SGHDN and CDR2 as FVKESK. The CDR3 sequence is CASSQVVDGELFF. In DNA form, the CDR3 reads TGTGCCAGCAGCCAAGTTGTGGACGGGGAGCTGTTTTTT. The full variable domain, with the rest looked up from reference TRBV14 and TRBJ2-2, is EAGVTQFPSHSVIEKGQTVTLRCDPISGHDNLYWYRRVMGKEIKFLLHFVKESKQDESGMPNNRFLAERTGGTYSTLKVQPAELEDSGVYFCASSQVVDGELFFGEGSRLTVL.

This clonotype was counted many times. The V gene is TRBV19, the J gene TRBJ2-5, with D possibly matching TRBD1 (6 bases). Germline V gene lookup returns CDR1 LNHDA and CDR2 SQIVND (reference sequence). This CDR3 has 15 amino acids. Trimming shortened V by 7 bases and J by 6 bases, and 21 bases separated the two germline ends. The CDR3 sequence: CASKEFEGDRQTQYF. CDR3 sequence (DNA): TGTGCCAGTAAAGAGTTCGAGGGGGACCGGCAGACCCAGTACTTC.

In its sample, this clonotype was seen many times. The CDR3 region has the DNA TGCGCCAGCAGCTTGGGGGCTGGGCCCACTGAAGCTTTCTTT. This encodes CASSLGAGPTEAFF. The chain couples TRBV5-1 to TRBJ1-1; D remains ambiguous. The CDR3 contains 14 residues. The V and J ends lost 0 bases and 4 bases respectively, with 10 bases between them. The V gene's germline CDR1 is SGHRS and CDR2 YFSETQ.

This clonotype was found many times. The V gene is TRBV10-3, the J gene TRBJ1-2; 7 bases agree with TRBD1. Germline V gives CDR1 ENHRY, CDR2 SYGVKD. V lost 6 bases to trimming and J lost 5 bases; unmatched junction nucleotides: 9. The CDR3 sequence is 14 residues long. For the CDR3, the DNA is TGTGCCATCAGCAGTACAGGGGTCGGGTATGGCTACACCTTC. It yields the protein CAISSTGVGYGYTF.

This clonotype has at least ten counts. The chain uses TRBV5-1 and TRBJ2-5, with D possibly being TRBD1 (6 bases). The V and J ends lost 3 bases and 5 bases respectively, with 14 bases between them. This CDR3 is 14 amino acids long. Germline-derived CDR1 and CDR2 are SGHRS and YFSETQ. As DNA, the CDR3 is TGCGCCAGCAGCTCCGGGACGAGGGGGGAGACCCAGTACTTC. Encoded protein: CASSSGTRGETQYF.

This clonotype was found many times. The chain links TRBV6-5 to TRBJ2-1; the match to TRBD2 covers 10 bases. The CDR3 has 15 amino acids. V shed 5 bases and J 6 bases; nucleotides not matched to a gene: 7. Germline values: CDR1 MNHEY, CDR2 SVGAGI. CDR3 in amino acids: CASSPPSGGANEQFF. The DNA of the CDR3 is TGTGCCAGCAGTCCCCCAAGCGGGGGGGCCAATGAGCAGTTCTTC.

In its sample, this clonotype was seen many times. This rearrangement joins TRBV12-3 or TRBV12-4 to TRBJ2-3; the D is unclear. V lost 7 bases and J lost 2, with 13 bases in between. This CDR3 has 14 residues. CDR3 amino acids: CASTHLRHTDTQYF. DNA for the CDR3: TGTGCCAGCACTCATTTAAGACACACAGATACGCAGTATTTT.

This clonotype was observed at least ten times. The gene calls are TRBV6-1 and TRBJ1-1; TRBD1 is a possible D gene (5 bases). The CDR3 is made up of 12 amino acids. Germline V gives CDR1 MNHNS, CDR2 SASEGT. V shed 3 bases and J shed 10 bases, with 12 bases lying between them. CDR3 region: CASSDGGPPAFF. CDR3 in DNA: TGTGCCAGCAGTGACGGGGGACCGCCAGCTTTCTTT.

The sample holds many counts of this clonotype. The rearrangement joins TRBV20-1 to TRBJ1-2; D possibly corresponds to TRBD1 (6 bases). The CDR3 is made up of 11 amino acids. Trimming took 3 bases from V and 4 from J, leaving 6 bases between them. CDR1 and CDR2 from the germline V gene are DFQATT and SNEGSKA (reference sequence). DNA for the CDR3: TGCAGTGCTAGGACAGGCTATGGCTACACCTTC. As protein: CSARTGYGYTF.

This clonotype was seen at least ten times. The chain has TRBV5-1 and TRBJ1-2, with 8 bases lining up with TRBD1. Losses at the gene ends were 7 bases for V and 6 bases for J; bases not matched to a gene: 8. In germline, CDR1 is SGHRS, CDR2 YFSETQ. The CDR3 has 13 residues. CDR3 residues: CASAEDRDDGYTF. The CDR3, as DNA: TGCGCCAGCGCAGAGGACAGGGACGATGGCTACACCTTC.

This clonotype was found many times. This chain joins TRBV6-5 and TRBJ2-5; TRBD1 matches 11 bases. The CDR3 has 16 residues. Germline V gene sequence: CDR1 MNHEY, CDR2 SVGAGI. Losses at the gene ends were 0 bases for V and 5 bases for J; bases not matched to a gene: 5. The CDR3 sequence: CASSYSGQGGRETQYF. In DNA form, the CDR3 reads TGTGCCAGCAGTTACTCGGGACAGGGGGGGCGGGAGACCCAGTACTTC.